This T cell receptor beta chain was profiled in a study of T cells in localized non-small cell lung cancer. Looked up from germline, CDR1 is MDHEN and CDR2 is SYDVKM. V shed 5 bases, J shed 15 bases, and the junction held 7 bases outside the gene matches. The CDR3 runs 14 residues. The protocol was immunoSEQ multiplex PCR, while the TCRdb copy is restricted to in-frame clones and leaves out a portion. The repertoire holds 38,000 or so clones, with approximately 81% as singletons. The rearrangement links TRBV28 to TRBJ2-1, with 16 bases aligning to TRBD2. The sequence came from a male donor aged 60 or over with stage II lung adenocarcinoma. This sample comprised peripheral blood mononuclear cells, obtained before any cancer treatment. The CDR3 here is CASSLGTSGRARFF. Written as DNA, the CDR3 is TGTGCCAGCAGTCTAGGGACTAGCGGGAGGGCCCGGTTCTTC. The full variable domain, with the rest looked up from reference TRBV28 and TRBJ2-1, is DVKVTQSSRYLVKRTGEKVFLECVQDMDHENMFWYRQDPGLGLRLIYFSYDVKMKEKGDIPEGYSVSREKKERFSLILESASTNQTSMYLCASSLGTSGRARFFGPGTRLTVL.